The present T cell receptor (beta chain) was sequenced within a study of cytomegalovirus exposure and HLA in healthy donors. Study-wide results and limits: Later, an analysis found that TCR clusters from the first cohort tended to co-occur in the roughly 120 validation repertoires. In vitro checks showed that a few CMV-associated chains really do target CMV antigens. Per published reports, the classifier diagnosed cytomegalovirus status with high specificity and sensitivity. Most TCR sequences were uncommon, yet certain public TCRs appeared in many donors.

Comment on this clone: Its antigen is still unknown.

The assay was immunoSEQ multiplex PCR, and TCRdb's table has in-frame clones only and misses some. This table holds fewer than 120,000 clones, roughly 89% found once. The trim removed 6 bases at V and 2 bases at J, leaving 5 bases unmatched. Germline loops: CDR1 MNHEY, CDR2 SVGAGI. The CDR3 is made up of 14 amino acids. This TCR derives from a woman aged 18-35 years in good health and CMV-seronegative. This sequence joins TRBV6-5 and TRBJ2-7; 9 bases map to TRBD1. The sample taken for sequencing was PBMCs. The CDR3 reads CASSKTGGAYEQYF. The CDR3 DNA follows: TGTGCCAGCAGCAAGACAGGGGGGGCCTACGAGCAGTACTTC.